Here is one TCR beta chain with its context. Germline assignment: CDR1 SGHAT and CDR2 FQNNGV. The CDR3 loop spans 15 amino acids. Trimming removed 5 bases from V and 2 bases from J; junction bases left unmatched: 2. These data are taken from a study of CD8 T cells in Susac syndrome. The study sequenced TCR beta in blood CD8+ and CD4+ T cells. It was healthy donors who served as the controls, matched for age and sex. TEMRA cells were enriched by FACS, and CD4+ and CD8+ T cells were negatively isolated. Reverse transcription used about 0.45 to 1 ug RNA and random hexamers. Amplification of TCR beta CDR3 across 54 Vbeta and 13 Jbeta was performed with immunoSEQ multiplex PCR. One entry per CDR3 protein results from TCRdb running MiXCR on the immunoSEQ multiplex PCR reads. This sample yields approximately 120,000 distinct CDR3 sequences, of which 92% are seen a single time; approximately 0.11% belongs to the top ten.

Input material: CD8+ T cells from PBMCs. The origin of this receptor is a human donor in good health. The chain combines TRBV11-2 with TRBJ2-6; 8 bases are shared with TRBD2. CDR3 protein: CASSISGAGANVLTF. The DNA for the CDR3 is TGTGCCAGCAGCATTAGCGGGGCTGGGGCCAACGTCCTGACTTTC.